What follows describes a single TCR beta chain. Its matching antigen is unknown. Germline lookup yields CDR1 MNHEY and CDR2 SVGAGI. CDR3 length equals 12 residues. The V end was cut by 6 bases, the J end by 2 bases, with 7 bases between. Both 60 Vbeta primers and 13 Jbeta primers went into the PCR. Generated by immunoSEQ multiplex PCR, the TCRdb table keeps only in-frame clones and is missing some. The data hold fewer than 200,000 clones, with around 75% observed a single time. The data are from a study of cytomegalovirus exposure and HLA in healthy donors. Study-wide context: Some 180 million T cells yielded 100 million or so unique TCR beta sequences in earlier analysis. Within the Caucasian-associated ancestry cluster were approximately 77% of the 350 to 400 genotyped donors. Whole-study results and caveats: In a later analysis, TCR association rates varied by HLA locus: DRB1 most, HLA-C fewest. HLA-A and HLA-B allele assignments for most subjects were reportedly predicted accurately using TCR beta sequences.

Sequencing used PBMCs. This sequence was found in a female donor in good health and CMV-seronegative. The chain links TRBV6-5 to TRBJ2-5, with unresolved D. In nucleotides, the CDR3 is TGTGCCAGCAGCAACTATCAAGAGACCCAGTACTTC. This encodes CASSNYQETQYF.